This T cell receptor beta chain was observed in a study of blood T cells in healthy people across ages. For this clonotype: The target antigen is unknown.

Sample-barcoded 5' priming and a J-beta primer mix drove a second PCR of about 6 to 12 cycles. Via MiXCR, TCRdb re-called the 5' RACE reads, giving one row per CDR3 protein. Seen here are around 2 million distinct CDR3 sequences, about 39% observed once, and the top ten hold around 23%. Overall study findings and caveats: Lack of knowledge of donor CMV status possibly confounded expanded clonotype changes.

The germline V gene encodes CDR1 DFQATT and CDR2 SNEGSKA (reference sequence). There are 13 residues in the CDR3. The ends were cut back, 1 base at V and 9 bases at J, with 13 bases in the middle. The V gene is TRBV20-1, the J gene TRBJ2-1; tentative D call: TRBD2 (5 bases). Input material: blood. The sequence was obtained from a human donor in good health. CDR3 DNA sequence: TGCAGTGCTAGAGCCCCGGTTGGGAGTGAGCAGTTCTTC. Protein: CSARAPVGSEQFF.